What follows are 14 T cell receptor beta chains derived from one specimen sequenced in a study of tumor and adjacent non-tumor tissue in lung cancer. RNA was extracted from bulk tissue without any cell sorting. The normal lung tissue was taken more than 3 cm from the tumor edge. Three rounds of nested PCR, following a modified ARM-PCR protocol, produced the TCRbeta library. TCRdb ran MiXCR on the multiplex PCR reads and lists one entry per CDR3 protein. The sample has around 39,000 distinct CDR3 sequences; roughly 66% are singletons. Source material: distant non-tumor lung tissue. These receptors originate from a man aged 45-60 years with non-small cell lung cancer.

Points on this clonotype: Its ends do not fully match the called genes, so a read error is possible. V gene TRBV5-4 combines with J gene TRBJ2-3; D perhaps matches TRBD2 (5 bases). From germline, CDR1 is SGHNT and CDR2 YYREEE (reference sequence). CDR3 length: 16 residues. The CDR3 nucleotides are TGTGTCAGCAGCTTCCCTAGTGGGAGAAGCACAGATACGCAGTATTTT. Protein: CVSSFPSGRSTDTQYF.

This clonotype has more than one count but fewer than ten. The genes are TRBV20-1 and TRBJ2-7, with TRBD2 identical over 7 bases. From germline, CDR1 is DFQATT and CDR2 SNEGSKA (reference sequence). The trim removed 1 base at V and 6 bases at J, leaving 9 bases unmatched. The CDR3 is made up of 14 amino acids. The CDR3 region has the DNA TGCAGTGCTAGAGTAGCGGGTTCCCCCTGCGAGCAGTACTTC. Its translation: CSARVAGSPCEQYF.

In this sample, this clonotype turned up many times. The genes are TRBV12-3 or TRBV12-4 and TRBJ2-2; possibly TRBD1 for D (6 bases). V lost 5 bases and J lost 1, with 8 bases in between. The CDR3 extends over 14 amino acids. The CDR3, as DNA: TGTGCCAGCAGTCCGGGACAGAACACCGGGGAGCTGTTTTTT. This encodes CASSPGQNTGELFF.

The chain couples TRBV7-9 to TRBJ1-6; D is ambiguous. Germline assignment: CDR1 SEHNR and CDR2 FQNEAQ (reference sequence). This CDR3 spans 14 amino acids. V was shortened by 1 base and J by 11 bases, with 12 bases between the two germline ends. Here the CDR3 reads CASSLVQTHTPLHF. Written as DNA, the CDR3 is TGTGCCAGCAGCTTAGTTCAGACGCATACACCCCTCCACTTT.

As concerns this clonotype: Given a much more abundant clone one base away, this may be a read error. The J gene is TRBJ2-5, the V gene TRBV28, with 9 bases aligning to TRBD1. The CDR3 runs 14 residues. Per germline, CDR1 MDHEN and CDR2 SYDVKM. The CDR3 DNA is TGTACCAGCAGGCGCGACAGGGGGACAGAGACCCAGTACTTC. Translation gives CTSRRDRGTETQYF. Using reference TRBV28 and TRBJ2-5 for the parts outside the CDR3, the full variable domain is DVKVTQSSRYLVKRTGEKVFLECVQDMDHENMFWYRQDPGLGLRLIYFSYDVKMKEKGDIPEGYSVSREKKERFSLILESASTNQTSMYLCTSRRDRGTETQYFGPGTRLLVL.

In regard to this clonotype: Germline and junction disagree at one end, which may indicate a read error. V and J are TRBV11-2 and TRBJ2-5, with D possibly matching TRBD2 (6 bases). Germline V gene lookup returns CDR1 SGHAT and CDR2 FQNNGV. The CDR3 runs 15 residues. The CDR3 sequence: CASSPTWGEAETQYF. DNA of the CDR3: TGTGCCAGCAGCCCCACCTGGGGGGAAGCAGAGACCCAGTACTTT.

As concerns this clonotype: The junction and the germline gene differ at one end; a read error may be behind it. This chain joins TRBV4-2 and TRBJ2-7, with unresolved D. This CDR3 has 12 residues. Germline V CDR1 and CDR2: LGHNA, YNFKEQ. The DNA for the CDR3 is TGTACCAGCAGTCCAGGCCCTGCGGAGCAGTACTTT. Translating it yields CTSSPGPAEQYF.

This clonotype came up a few times. The chain carries TRBV5-1 and TRBJ1-2; D remains unclear. Germline CDR1 and CDR2: SGHRS and YFSETQ. Trimming took 2 bases from V and 2 from J, leaving 13 bases between them. This CDR3 region has 15 residues. CDR3 residues: CASSFDIKANYGYTF. As DNA, the CDR3 is TGCGCCAGCAGCTTTGATATTAAGGCGAACTATGGCTACACCTTC.

Comment on this clonotype: This likely comes from a read error, as the CDR3 has no conserved phenylalanine or tryptophan at its end. No DNA is shown, since the ends of the CDR3 on it are uncertain; the CDR3 is the one TCRdb lists. The chain joins TRBV20-1 to TRBJ2-7. Germline CDR1 DFQATT, CDR2 SNEGSKA (reference sequence). The CDR3 is 12 residues long, ends included. CDR3 amino acids: CSANLYSYEQYL.

On this clonotype itself: A much larger clone is a single base away; this may be a read error. The CDR3 carries no conserved terminal phenylalanine or tryptophan, so it likely arises from a read error. The V call is TRBV30, the J call TRBJ2-5, with D uncertain. Germline CDR1 and CDR2: GTSNPN and SVGIG (reference sequence). The V and J ends lost 3 bases and 2 bases respectively, with 16 bases between them. This CDR3 has 15 residues. This chain's CDR3 is CAWSAARTVQETQYL. The DNA of the CDR3 is TGTGCCTGGAGCGCCGCCAGGACGGTTCAAGAGACCCAGTACCTC.

This clonotype was detected ten times or more. This chain uses TRBV4-1 with TRBJ1-6; no definite D call. The V and J ends lost 0 bases and 13 bases respectively, with 13 bases between them. CDR1 and CDR2 from the germline V gene are MGHRA and YSYEKL. This CDR3 is 14 amino acids long. The CDR3 nucleotides are TGCGCCAGCAGCCAAGAAGTTGGGGAATCCCCCCTCCACTTT. Its protein is CASSQEVGESPLHF.

Turning to this clonotype: This may arise from a read error, as a much more abundant clone is one base away. This chain uses TRBV5-1 with TRBJ1-1, with D hard to call. This CDR3 comprises 15 residues. Trimming removed 4 bases from V and 1 base from J, with 14 bases in between. Germline CDR1 SGHRS, CDR2 YFSETQ. The DNA of the CDR3 is TGCGCCAGCAGCCCCGCGCAGGACTGGAACACTGAAGCTTTCTTT. This gives the protein CASSPAQDWNTEAFF.

This clonotype was found a few times. A single base separates this from a much larger clone, so it may be a read error. This rearrangement joins TRBV4-1 to TRBJ2-7; tentatively, D is TRBD2 (5 bases). Germline lookup yields CDR1 MGHRA and CDR2 YSYEKL. The CDR3 is 15 residues long. CDR3 DNA sequence: TGCGTCAGCAGCATTGGACCAGCGGACTCCTACGAGCAGTACTTC. Translated, it gives CVSSIGPADSYEQYF.

Comment on this clonotype: Just one base apart from a much larger clone, this may be a read error. This chain connects TRBV6-1 to TRBJ2-3; D possibly corresponds to TRBD1 (6 bases). This CDR3 is built from 14 residues. Germline-derived CDR1 and CDR2 are MNHNS and SASEGT. The CDR3 DNA follows: TGTGCCAGCAGTAAAACAGGGTGGACAGATATGCAGTATTTT. Protein: CASSKTGWTDMQYF.